The 26 T cell receptor beta chains in this list originate from one sample, sequenced in a study of tumor-infiltrating lymphocytes in primary liver carcinoma. The source of the blood RNA was unsorted whole blood, and germline DNA was extracted as well. Constant-region priming of around 500 ng total RNA yielded TCR beta cDNA. It was through three nested multiplex PCR rounds of slightly modified ARM-PCR that TCR beta libraries arose. Both of the initial two PCR rounds ran for about 11 cycles and employed TRBV1-TRBV30 forward primers alongside a C-beta reverse primer. Using its own MiXCR run on the multiplex PCR reads, TCRdb lists one record per CDR3 protein. The table has 310,000 or so distinct CDR3 sequences, less than 65% seen once. Sequencing was performed on peripheral blood. The receptor source for this set is a man in his forties with primary liver carcinoma and hepatitis B virus infection.

The sample holds one count of this clonotype. The junction departs from germline at one end; a sequencing error may be responsible. This rearrangement joins TRBV30 to TRBJ2-1, with 11 nucleotides matching TRBD2. The CDR3 runs 15 residues. Germline V CDR1 and CDR2: GTSNPN, SVGIG (reference sequence). The CDR3 here is CAWSGLAGKRNDQFF. The DNA for the CDR3 is TGTGCCTGGAGTGGACTAGCGGGAAAAAGAAATGATCAGTTCTTC.

The rearrangement joins TRBV6-2 or TRBV6-3 to TRBJ2-7; 7 nucleotides match TRBD2. Germline V lookup: CDR1 MNHEY, CDR2 SVGEGT. This CDR3 is built from 15 residues. V lost 6 bases, J lost 0 bases, and 8 bases stayed unmatched. The CDR3 sequence: CASRVLATSSYEQYF. For the CDR3, the DNA is TGTGCCAGCAGGGTACTAGCGACGAGCTCCTACGAGCAGTACTTC.

The chain is built from TRBV6-1 and TRBJ2-1; 11 positions agree with TRBD2. Germline CDR1 reads MNHNS; CDR2 reads SASEGT. The J segment lost 10 bases and the V segment lost 6 bases, leaving 5 bases of the junction unmatched. The CDR3 extends over 13 amino acids. CDR3 in amino acids: CASSGLAGGEQFF. CDR3 in DNA: TGTGCCAGCAGCGGCTTAGCGGGAGGGGAGCAGTTCTTC.

This clonotype showed up just a few times. CDR3 coding DNA: TGTGCCAGCAGCAACCCAAGACTAGCGAGAAGCTCCTACGAGCAGTACTTC. Its translation: CASSNPRLARSSYEQYF. The chain employs TRBV21-1 and TRBJ2-7; the table's D call of TRBD2 was not tested on the DNA. TRBV21-1 is flagged as a pseudogene. The CDR3 runs 17 residues.

The chain has TRBV28 and TRBJ2-7; D is undetermined. The CDR3 consists of 13 residues. The germline V gene has CDR1 MDHEN and CDR2 SYDVKM. V lost 5 bases to trimming and J lost 3 bases, with 11 bases between them. The CDR3 protein is CASSPHHFYEQYF. The DNA of the CDR3 is TGTGCCAGCAGTCCCCATCACTTCTACGAGCAGTACTTC.

Points on this clonotype: A much larger clone lies a single base off, so this may be a read error. As the CDR3 is not closed by the conserved phenylalanine or tryptophan, this likely results from a read error. This chain joins TRBV10-2 and TRBJ2-3; no reliable D call. Germline V gene data show CDR1 as WSHSY and CDR2 as SAAADI. V lost 3 bases and J lost 6, with 7 bases in between. CDR3 length: 12 residues. CDR3 DNA: TGCGCCAGCAGTGATTTACGGGATACGCAGTATTAT. Translated, it gives CASSDLRDTQYY.

Comments on this clonotype: Possible read error: a much larger clone is one base away. This chain links TRBV12-5 with TRBJ1-4, with D possibly being TRBD1 (5 bases). Germline V gives CDR1 LGHNT, CDR2 FRNRAP. The CDR3 totals 14 residues. CDR3 protein: CASGLVQGNEELFF. The CDR3 coding sequence is TGTGCTAGTGGTTTGGTCCAGGGTAATGAAGAACTGTTTTTT. The full variable domain, with the rest looked up from reference TRBV12-5 and TRBJ1-4, is DARVTQTPRHKVTEMGQEVTMRCQPILGHNTVFWYRQTMMQGLELLAYFRNRAPLDDSGMPKDRFSAEMPDATLATLKIQPSEPRDSAVYFCASGLVQGNEELFFGSGTQLSVL.

This clonotype was picked up one time. At one end the junction does not follow the germline gene, possibly because of a read error. The rearrangement links TRBV28 to TRBJ2-7; 8 bases map to TRBD1. This CDR3 region has 17 residues. Germline CDR1 and CDR2: MDHEN and SYDVKM. CDR3 bases: TGTGGCAGCAGGAAAAAACCGGGACAGGCCACCTCCTACGAGCAGTACTTC. It is translated as CGSRKKPGQATSYEQYF.

This clonotype showed up just once. The chain employs TRBV5-1 and TRBJ2-1; D may be TRBD2 (5 bases). The CDR3 covers 15 residues. V shed 0 bases and J shed 2 bases, with 9 bases lying between them. CDR1 SGHRS and CDR2 YFSETQ come from the germline V gene. Here the CDR3 reads CASSLADGAYNEQFF. DNA for the CDR3: TGCGCCAGCAGCTTGGCTGACGGGGCCTACAATGAGCAGTTCTTC.

This clonotype was detected many times. This chain joins TRBV5-6 and TRBJ2-7; unclear D gene. The CDR3 extends over 13 amino acids. Deletions cut 0 bases from V and 7 bases from J, with 11 bases between. Germline CDR1 SGHDT, CDR2 YYEEEE. Here the CDR3 reads CASSLEGPREQYF. DNA of the CDR3: TGTGCCAGCAGCTTGGAAGGGCCCAGGGAGCAGTACTTC.

This chain connects TRBV9 to TRBJ2-1; 11 nucleotides align to TRBD2. The CDR3 length is 16 residues. The germline V gene has CDR1 SGDLS and CDR2 YYNGEE. J was trimmed by 8 bases and V by 0 bases; bases with no gene match: 7. The CDR3 region is CASSVGTSGWVDEQFF. The CDR3 bases are TGTGCCAGCAGCGTAGGGACTAGCGGGTGGGTCGATGAGCAGTTCTTC.

J is TRBJ2-7 and V is TRBV5-1; TRBD2 aligns across 8 bases. The CDR3 has 16 amino acids. Per germline, CDR1 SGHRS and CDR2 YFSETQ. J lost 7 bases, V lost 4 bases, and 16 bases had no gene match. CDR3 nucleotides: TGCGCCAGCAGCCAACAACCCGGGACTAGTGGCGAAGAGCAGTACTTC. Its protein is CASSQQPGTSGEEQYF.

V gene TRBV11-2 combines with J gene TRBJ2-7, with a tentative D call TRBD1 (5 bases). The ends were cut back, 8 bases at V and 6 bases at J, with 17 bases in the middle. The CDR3 extends over 13 amino acids. Germline V lookup: CDR1 SGHAT, CDR2 FQNNGV. The CDR3 region has the DNA TGTGCCAGCGGTTTAGTTGGGGCCTGCGAGCAGTACTTC. This translates into CASGLVGACEQYF.

The CDR3 is CASCDGGQLSPLHF. The CDR3 DNA is TGTGCCAGCTGCGACGGGGGACAGCTTTCACCCCTCCACTTT. The chain combines TRBV28 with TRBJ1-6, with TRBD1 matching 7 bases. CDR1 and CDR2 (germline): MDHEN, SYDVKM. The CDR3 has 14 amino acids. Unmatched junction bases numbered 10, after V lost 8 bases and J lost 9 bases.

This clonotype has ten or more counts. This chain joins TRBV30 and TRBJ2-1; 11 nucleotides align to TRBD2. The germline V gene encodes CDR1 GTSNPN and CDR2 SVGIG (reference sequence). V was pared by 0 bases and J by 8 bases, with 9 bases of the junction left unmatched. This CDR3 is 16 amino acids long. CDR3 nucleotide sequence: TGTGCCTGGAGTGTACGGGCTAGCGGGAGGCGGTATGAGCAGTTCTTC. It encodes CAWSVRASGRRYEQFF. The full variable domain, in which reference TRBV30 and TRBJ2-1 provide the parts outside the CDR3, is SQTIHQWPATLVQPVGSPLSLECTVEGTSNPNLYWYRQAAGRGLQLLFYSVGIGQISSEVPQNLSASRPQDRQFILSSKKLLLSDSGFYLCAWSVRASGRRYEQFFGPGTRLTVL.

This clonotype was observed many times. The rearrangement links TRBV6-2 or TRBV6-3 to TRBJ2-2; 12 nucleotides agree with TRBD2. Germline CDR1 MNHEY, CDR2 SVGEGT. This CDR3 has 18 residues. After removal of 5 bases from V and 4 bases from J, the junction contained 11 bases not matched to a gene. CDR3 sequence reads: CASSALAGGLTGTGELFF. CDR3 DNA: TGTGCCAGCAGTGCCCTAGCGGGAGGGCTAACGGGCACCGGGGAGCTGTTTTTT.

Details on this clonotype: A read error may be the cause here, since a much bigger clone is one base away. The rearrangement uses TRBV10-3 and TRBJ1-1; D is perhaps TRBD1 (6 bases). The length of the CDR3 is 15 residues. Trimming shortened V by 8 bases and J by 0 bases, and 16 bases separated the two germline ends. Germline V CDR1 and CDR2: ENHRY, SYGVKD. The CDR3 sequence is CAIGQGWTVNTEAFF. The CDR3 nucleotides read TGTGCCATCGGTCAAGGCTGGACAGTGAACACTGAAGCTTTCTTT.

This clonotype was found many times. The chain links TRBV10-3 to TRBJ1-1, with TRBD1 as a possible D gene (5 bases). There are 12 residues in the CDR3. V lost 8 bases to trimming and J lost 8 bases, with 15 bases between them. CDR1 is ENHRY and CDR2 is SYGVKD in the germline V gene. This CDR3 reads CAISTAGIEAFF. Written as DNA, the CDR3 is TGTGCCATCTCGACAGCAGGAATAGAAGCTTTCTTT.

This clonotype came up many times. A much larger clone sits a single nucleotide away, making a read error possible. The chain has TRBV11-1 and TRBJ2-7; 8 nucleotides line up with TRBD2. Germline V gives CDR1 SGHAT, CDR2 FQDESV (reference sequence). Trimming took 5 bases from V and 13 from J; bases not matched to a gene: 10. The CDR3 totals 12 residues. CDR3 loop: CASSPTGGRPYF. Here the CDR3 DNA reads TGTGCCAGCAGCCCGACTGGCGGGAGGCCATACTTC.

Comment on this clonotype: A much larger clone sits a single nucleotide away, making a read error possible. The V call is TRBV6-1, the J call TRBJ1-1, with D uncertain. Germline V lookup: CDR1 MNHNS, CDR2 SASEGT. The CDR3 consists of 13 residues. CDR3 sequence (DNA): TGTGCCACCAGTGAACTGAAGAACACTGAAGCTTTCTTT. This gives the protein CATSELKNTEAFF.

The sample holds one count of this clonotype. Compared with germline, one end of the junction differs, possibly owing to a read error. The chain joins TRBV11-2 to TRBJ2-3, with unresolved D. Germline CDR1 is SGHAT and CDR2 is FQNNGV. The CDR3 spans 14 residues. CDR3 DNA: TGTGTCAGCAGCTTAGTAGGATCCACAGATACGCAGTATTTT. This encodes CVSSLVGSTDTQYF.

This chain joins TRBV29-1 and TRBJ2-7, with D uncertain. The CDR3 runs to 13 residues. The germline gives CDR1 SQVTM, CDR2 ANQGSEA. This CDR3 is CSVSSPSGYKQYV. The CDR3, as DNA: TGCAGCGTTAGTAGCCCCTCGGGCTACAAGCAGTACGTC.

The chain recombines TRBV11-2 with TRBJ2-1, with D possibly being TRBD2 (5 bases). The V end lost 8 bases, the J end lost 4 bases, and 21 bases lay between the germline ends. There are 16 residues in the CDR3. The V gene's germline CDR1 is SGHAT and CDR2 FQNNGV. CDR3: CASCPLTNGDYNEQFF. CDR3 nucleotides: TGTGCCAGCTGTCCTCTGACTAACGGAGATTACAATGAGCAGTTCTTC.

With regard to this clonotype: This may stem from a read error, because a much larger clone lies one nucleotide away. The chain employs TRBV6-1 and TRBJ2-3; 7 bases map to TRBD2. The CDR3 consists of 14 residues. Germline loops: CDR1 MNHNS, CDR2 SASEGT. The chain's CDR3 is CASSDREGTGTQYF. CDR3 nucleotides: TGTGCCAGCAGTGACAGGGAGGGCACAGGTACGCAGTATTTT.

V is TRBV28 and J is TRBJ2-3; D is perhaps TRBD2 (7 bases). Germline loops: CDR1 MDHEN, CDR2 SYDVKM. V lost 6 bases and J 3 bases, leaving 16 bases between the germline ends. This CDR3 has 15 amino acids. CDR3 nucleotides: TGTGCCAGCAGCAAGAGAGGGAGGGGGACAGATACGCAGTATTTT. Its protein is CASSKRGRGTDTQYF.

V usage is TRBV4-1 and J usage is TRBJ2-7; 7 bases are a match to TRBD1. Germline V gene lookup returns CDR1 MGHRA and CDR2 YSYEKL. Germline trimming cut 3 bases from V and 3 bases from J; bases unmatched to any gene: 11. The CDR3 length is 16 residues. The CDR3 DNA follows: TGCGCCAGCAGCCATCTCTTCGAGGGACAGAACTACGAGCAGTACTTC. Encoded protein: CASSHLFEGQNYEQYF.